These 15 T cell receptor beta chains came from one sample sequenced in a study of Ad26.COV2.S vaccination and SARS-CoV-2 variants. Indicated treatment: approximately 18 received Ad26.COV2.S at low or high dose, single or two shots; roughly 5 received placebo; per-sample allocation not given. Samples came from day 63 after the first vaccine or placebo injection. The method was immunoSEQ multiplex PCR; TCRdb's version includes in-frame clones alone and lacks a portion of them. The sample contains around 450,000 clones, 90% of which appear only once. The sequencing used peripheral blood, collected in a trial of Ad26.COV2.S vaccine versus placebo. These receptor sequences come from a person between 18 and 65 years old who received the Ad26.COV2.S COVID-19 vaccine or a placebo.

The V call is TRBV18, the J call TRBJ1-1; a weak D match, TRBD1 (5 bases). Germline loops: CDR1 KGHSH, CDR2 LQKENI. The V gene lost 6 bases and the J gene lost 1 base, with 15 bases spanning the gap. The CDR3 has 15 residues. The DNA of the CDR3 is TGTGCCAGCTCCCTTCCTGGGACGGCGAACACTGAAGCTTTCTTT. The encoded protein is CASSLPGTANTEAFF.

This clone was recorded once. The CDR3 bases are TGTGCCAGCAGTCAGACAGGGGGCAAAAACATTCAGTACTTC. Translation gives CASSQTGGKNIQYF. This chain links TRBV28 with TRBJ2-4, with TRBD1 matching over 9 bases. The CDR3 consists of 14 residues. CDR1 is MDHEN and CDR2 is SYDVKM in the germline V gene. V shed 5 bases and J 3 bases; nucleotides not matched to a gene: 2.

This sequence joins TRBV27 and TRBJ1-2, with 8 bases matching TRBD1. The length of the CDR3 is 15 residues. Trimming cost V 6 bases and J 2 bases; bases outside gene matches: 8. Germline CDR1 reads MNHEY; CDR2 reads SMNVEV (reference sequence). The CDR3 sequence: CASRTGATPNYGYTF. DNA of the CDR3: TGTGCCAGCAGGACAGGGGCCACACCAAACTATGGCTACACCTTC.

This clone was counted a single time. This same CDR3 is encoded by further DNA sequences in the sample. The chain links TRBV18 to TRBJ1-4, with D possibly being TRBD1 (5 bases). The V gene lost 3 bases and the J gene lost 0 bases, with 5 bases spanning the gap. CDR3 size: 14 residues. Germline V gene lookup returns CDR1 KGHSH and CDR2 LQKENI. This CDR3 reads CASSPGATNEKLFF. CDR3 bases: TGTGCCAGCTCACCGGGGGCAACTAATGAAAAACTGTTTTTT.

V usage is TRBV6-1 and J usage is TRBJ1-5; D is ambiguous. The CDR3 consists of 14 residues. V was cut by 3 bases and J by 0 bases, with 6 bases left in between. Per germline, CDR1 MNHNS and CDR2 SASEGT. The CDR3 reads CASSEAASNQPQHF. The DNA for the CDR3 is TGTGCCAGCAGTGAGGCAGCTAGCAATCAGCCCCAGCATTTT.

V gene TRBV2 combines with J gene TRBJ2-1, with D maybe TRBD1 (6 bases). CDR3 length: 16 amino acids. V shed 4 bases and J shed 3 bases, with 16 bases lying between them. CDR1 and CDR2 from the germline V gene are SNHLY and FYNNEI. The CDR3 spells CASSGTERIHYNEQFF. DNA of the CDR3: TGTGCCAGCAGTGGGACAGAACGAATACACTACAATGAGCAGTTCTTC.

This chain uses TRBV7-9 with TRBJ2-7; a possible D gene is TRBD1 (5 bases). The germline gives CDR1 SEHNR, CDR2 FQNEAQ (reference sequence). Trimming shortened V by 5 bases and J by 2 bases, and 13 bases separated the two germline ends. CDR3 length: 14 residues. Written as DNA, the CDR3 is TGTGCCAGCAGCGGCCGACAGTCGGCCTACGAGCAGTACTTC. This sequence encodes CASSGRQSAYEQYF.

The rearrangement uses TRBV5-1 and TRBJ2-1; 9 nucleotides match TRBD1. The V gene's germline CDR1 is SGHRS and CDR2 YFSETQ. V dropped 4 bases and J dropped 7; count of bases not matched to a gene: 9. The CDR3 has 15 amino acids. The CDR3 here is CASSPGTGIGNEQFF. The CDR3 DNA reads TGCGCCAGCAGCCCCGGGACAGGGATCGGAAATGAGCAGTTCTTC.

V is TRBV4-3 and J is TRBJ2-7, with TRBD1 as a possible D gene (6 bases). This CDR3 contains 15 residues. With 4 bases removed from V and 2 bases from J, the gap between germline ends came to 15 bases. Per germline, CDR1 LGHNA and CDR2 YSLEER. This chain's CDR3 is CASSPRGDTAYEQYF. In DNA, the CDR3 is TGCGCCAGCAGCCCCCGAGGGGACACCGCCTACGAGCAGTACTTC.

The sample holds one count of this clone. The rearrangement uses TRBV5-1 and TRBJ2-2; D gene unclear. Trimming cost V 1 base and J 3 bases, with 13 bases left between them. The CDR3 is made up of 16 amino acids. Germline lookup yields CDR1 SGHRS and CDR2 YFSETQ. The CDR3 DNA reads TGCGCCAGCAGCTTGTTGGCAGGTCTATACACCGGGGAGCTGTTTTTT. Translation: CASSLLAGLYTGELFF.

The chain couples TRBV7-9 to TRBJ2-1; 10 nucleotides match TRBD1. V was pared by 5 bases and J by 7 bases, with 14 bases of the junction left unmatched. Germline V lookup: CDR1 SEHNR, CDR2 FQNEAQ (reference sequence). This CDR3 has 17 residues. The CDR3 region is CASSLIAGTGEGNEQFF. CDR3 coding DNA: TGTGCCAGCAGCCTCATAGCCGGGACAGGGGAGGGGAATGAGCAGTTCTTC. Based on the CDR3 plus reference TRBV7-9 and TRBJ2-1, the full variable domain is DTGVSQNPRHKITKRGQNVTFRCDPISEHNRLYWYRQTLGQGPEFLTYFQNEAQLEKSRLLSDRFSAERPKGSFSTLEIQRTEQGDSAMYLCASSLIAGTGEGNEQFFGPGTRLTVL.

Of note for this clone: Other DNA sequences within the sample encode an identical CDR3. This sequence joins TRBV11-2 and TRBJ2-7; D unresolved. Deletions cut 1 base from V and 4 bases from J, with 5 bases between. The CDR3 loop spans 12 amino acids. The germline CDR1 and CDR2 sequences are SGHAT and FQNNGV. The CDR3 protein is CASSLGFYEQYF. The CDR3 bases are TGTGCCAGCAGCTTAGGGTTTTACGAGCAGTACTTC. The whole variable domain, filled in from reference TRBV11-2 and TRBJ2-7, reads EAGVAQSPRYKIIEKRQSVAFWCNPISGHATLYWYQQILGQGPKLLIQFQNNGVVDDSQLPKDRFSAERLKGVDSTLKIQPAKLEDSAVYLCASSLGFYEQYFGPGTRLTVT.

This chain connects TRBV10-3 to TRBJ2-7; TRBD1 might be the D (6 bases). The V and J ends lost 0 bases and 0 bases respectively, with 12 bases between them. The CDR3 totals 16 residues. The V gene's germline CDR1 is ENHRY and CDR2 SYGVKD. The CDR3 spells CAISESAGVSSYEQYF. CDR3 sequence (DNA): TGTGCCATCAGTGAGTCGGCAGGGGTTAGCTCCTACGAGCAGTACTTC.

This clone has a single count. The chain carries TRBV5-1 and TRBJ2-5; 7 positions match TRBD2. Germline values: CDR1 SGHRS, CDR2 YFSETQ. This CDR3 contains 14 residues. The trim removed 4 bases at V and 2 bases at J, leaving 5 bases unmatched. CDR3 DNA: TGCGCCAGCAGCCCACTAGCGCTACAAGAGACCCAGTACTTC. Its protein is CASSPLALQETQYF. Based on the CDR3 plus reference TRBV5-1 and TRBJ2-5, the full variable domain is KAGVTQTPRYLIKTRGQQVTLSCSPISGHRSVSWYQQTPGQGLQFLFEYFSETQRNKGNFPGRFSGRQFSNSRSEMNVSTLELGDSALYLCASSPLALQETQYFGPGTRLLVL.

V usage is TRBV27 and J usage is TRBJ2-1; 9 bases are a match to TRBD2. The CDR3 runs 16 residues. Germline CDR1 MNHEY, CDR2 SMNVEV (reference sequence). With V trimmed by 5 bases and J by 6 bases, 11 bases remained unmatched. The DNA of the CDR3 is TGTGCCAGCAGTCCCCCGCGGGAGGGAGCGATCAATGAGCAGTTCTTC. It specifies CASSPPREGAINEQFF.